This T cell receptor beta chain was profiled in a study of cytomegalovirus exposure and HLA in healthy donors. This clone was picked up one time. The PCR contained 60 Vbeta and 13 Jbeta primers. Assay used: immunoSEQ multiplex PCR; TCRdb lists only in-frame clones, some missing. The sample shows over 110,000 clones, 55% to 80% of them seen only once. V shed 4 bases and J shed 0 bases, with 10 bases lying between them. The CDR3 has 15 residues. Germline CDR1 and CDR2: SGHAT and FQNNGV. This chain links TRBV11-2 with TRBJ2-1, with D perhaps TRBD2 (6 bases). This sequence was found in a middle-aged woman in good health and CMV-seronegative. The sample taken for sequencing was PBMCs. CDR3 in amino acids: CASSSRGSSYNEQFF. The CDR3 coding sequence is TGTGCCAGCAGCTCCCGGGGGAGCTCCTACAATGAGCAGTTCTTC. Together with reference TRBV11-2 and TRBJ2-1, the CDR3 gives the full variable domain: EAGVAQSPRYKIIEKRQSVAFWCNPISGHATLYWYQQILGQGPKLLIQFQNNGVVDDSQLPKDRFSAERLKGVDSTLKIQPAKLEDSAVYLCASSSRGSSYNEQFFGPGTRLTVL.